What follows describes a single T cell receptor (beta chain). No cognate antigen has been identified for it. Base-call qualities are not available, and no considerably larger clone is one nucleotide away. The sample belongs to a study of T cell changes during pregnancy in multiple sclerosis (dated by TCRdb to between 2018 and 2020). For context, the study as a whole: In women with multiple sclerosis, the researchers looked at how the T cell repertoire shifted as pregnancy progressed.

The CDR3 spans 14 residues, from the cysteine through the phenylalanine. The sequence is cut down to CDR3 DNA, 42 bases in frame from base 1. V is pruned by 8 bases and J by 1 base, leaving 3 bases of the junction without a gene match. Reading the germline V gene (reference sequence) gives CDR1 LNHDA and CDR2 SQIVND. To prepare the library, the immunoSEQ multiplex PCR assay was applied. In TCRdb, the immuneACCESS table is reduced to in-frame sequences with V and J assigned. These tables do not hold every clone; where another copy was compared, an unresolved V gene accounts for under half, and the others remain unexplained. The sample table lists some 50,000 clones, 92% of them with a count of one. Approximately 0.18% of the sample is held by the ten biggest clonotypes.

The sequence links TRBV19 to TRBJ2-1; 9 bases in the middle match TRBD2. The receptor was isolated from a female donor with multiple sclerosis, enrolled in a pregnancy study. This specimen was CD4+ T cells from peripheral blood mononuclear cells, taken in the second trimester of pregnancy. In nucleotides, the sequence is TGTGCCAGTGTAGCGGGAGATTCCTACAATGAGCAGTTCTTC. Its amino acids are CASVAGDSYNEQFF.